The clone carrying this T cell receptor beta chain was seen many times. This specimen belongs to a study of T cells after yellow fever vaccination. MiXCR was run by TCRdb on the 5' RACE reads, yielding one entry per CDR3 protein. The sample yields more than 300,000 distinct CDR3 sequences, around 10% seen once. Between the trimmed V and J ends, which lost 6 bases and 0 bases, there was a span of 17 bases. The CDR3 length is 16 residues. Germline V gene data show CDR1 as WNHNN and CDR2 as SYGVQD (reference sequence). This sequence joins TRBV10-1 and TRBJ1-1, with TRBD1 as a possible D gene (6 bases). This sequence originates from a man aged 18 to 35 who received the YFV17D yellow fever vaccine. The sample here was CD4+ T cells sorted from PBMCs, taken 45 days after the yellow fever booster vaccination. CDR3 DNA sequence: TGCGCCAGCAGAGGACAGCTGTCAAACGTGAACACTGAAGCTTTCTTT. It is translated as CASRGQLSNVNTEAFF.